What follows are 6 T cell receptor beta chains derived from one specimen sequenced in a study of CD8 T cells in ankylosing spondylitis. Study-level findings and limits: Within ankylosing spondylitis blood, a TCR beta motif made up of fewer than ten highly homologous variants appeared to be characteristic.

No antigen is known for these receptors. TCRdb re-derived calls from the 5' RACE reads in MiXCR, one entry per CDR3 protein. The table shows around 770,000 distinct CDR3 sequences, with about 11% occurring only once. The specimen sequenced was blood, either unsorted or a sorted T cell fraction (not recorded which). Receptors were obtained from a male donor with ankylosing spondylitis.

This clonotype was seen at least ten times. V is TRBV24-1 and J is TRBJ2-1; TRBD2 aligns across 7 bases. V trimming: 6 bases; J trimming: 0 bases; junction bases outside the gene matches: 7. The CDR3 runs to 16 residues. Germline CDR1 and CDR2: KGHDR and SFDVKD. DNA of the CDR3: TGTGCCACCAGTCAGGGCGGGGGAAGCTCCTACAATGAGCAGTTCTTC. This sequence encodes CATSQGGGSSYNEQFF.

The V gene is TRBV4-1, the J gene TRBJ2-4, with TRBD1 matching 8 bases. The V and J ends lost 3 bases and 6 bases, in that order; junction bases with no gene match: 7. Germline CDR1 MGHRA, CDR2 YSYEKL. The CDR3 sequence is 15 residues long. This CDR3 is CASSQEDRVINIQYF. The CDR3 DNA reads as TGCGCCAGCAGCCAGGAGGACAGGGTGATAAACATTCAGTACTTC.

This clonotype showed up just a few times. V gene TRBV29-1 combines with J gene TRBJ1-1; D perhaps matches TRBD1 (5 bases). This CDR3 is built from 13 residues. V shed 7 bases and J shed 0 bases, with 12 bases lying between them. Germline loops: CDR1 SQVTM, CDR2 ANQGSEA. The CDR3 DNA is TGCAGCGGGAACGGACAATTGAACACTGAAGCTTTCTTT. Translation gives CSGNGQLNTEAFF.

The chain recombines TRBV6-2 or TRBV6-3 with TRBJ1-1; D is unresolved. The germline CDR1 and CDR2 sequences are MNHEY and SVGEGT. Between the trimmed V and J ends, which lost 7 bases and 4 bases, there was a span of 10 bases. The CDR3 totals 12 residues. This CDR3 reads CASTTMGTEAFF. In DNA form, the CDR3 reads TGTGCCAGCACGACCATGGGCACTGAAGCTTTCTTT.

This clonotype came up many times. This rearrangement joins TRBV29-1 to TRBJ1-4; D might be TRBD1 (6 bases). Trimming stripped 4 bases from V and 13 bases from J, with 19 bases between. The V gene's germline CDR1 is SQVTM and CDR2 ANQGSEA. There are 13 residues in the CDR3. The CDR3 nucleotides read TGCAGCGTTGGCACAGGGTACGGCGGAGTACTGTTTTTT. Amino acids: CSVGTGYGGVLFF.

This clonotype turned up a few times. V is TRBV7-2 and J is TRBJ2-7, with 7 bases lining up with TRBD1. CDR1 and CDR2 (germline): SGHTA, FQGNSA. V lost 4 bases and J lost 6; bases outside the gene matches: 6. There are 13 residues in the CDR3. The DNA for the CDR3 is TGTGCCAGCAGCTCCCTCCGGGACAGCGAGCAGTACTTC. Translation gives CASSSLRDSEQYF.